Shown below are 22 T cell receptor beta chains from a single sample sequenced in a study of T cell responses to AZD1222 COVID-19 vaccine. The table came from immunoSEQ multiplex PCR; TCRdb's copy has only in-frame clones and leaves some out. The sample holds 140,000 to 150,000 clones, about 91% seen once. This sample comprised peripheral blood, obtained on day 0 of AZD1222 vaccination. All receptors derive from an adult in good health.

The V and J genes are TRBV2 and TRBJ1-2; 8 bases fit TRBD1. Germline V CDR1 and CDR2: SNHLY, FYNNEI. CDR3 size: 17 residues. J was trimmed by 4 bases and V by 3 bases; bases with no gene match: 13. CDR3 protein: CASSDPGGLSSSYGYTF. In DNA form, the CDR3 reads TGTGCCAGCAGTGACCCAGGGGGCCTTAGCAGTTCCTATGGCTACACCTTC.

The chain uses TRBV20-1 and TRBJ1-2; TRBD1 agrees at 7 bases. This CDR3 has 11 residues. Germline lookup yields CDR1 DFQATT and CDR2 SNEGSKA (reference sequence). The V and J ends lost 5 bases and 4 bases, in that order; junction bases with no gene match: 1. The CDR3 nucleotides read TGCAGTGCTTCAGGGGGCTATGGCTACACCTTC. Translated, it gives CSASGGYGYTF.

The CDR3 region is CASSISRDRYTEAFF. The CDR3 coding sequence is TGTGCCAGTAGTATATCCCGGGACAGATACACTGAAGCTTTCTTT. The V call is TRBV19, the J call TRBJ1-1; the match to TRBD1 covers 7 bases. The length of the CDR3 is 15 residues. V lost 2 bases to trimming and J lost 3 bases; unmatched junction nucleotides: 6. Germline V gives CDR1 LNHDA, CDR2 SQIVND (reference sequence).

This clone appeared many times. The genes are TRBV28 and TRBJ1-2; D is ambiguous. CDR3 length: 12 amino acids. Germline CDR1 reads MDHEN; CDR2 reads SYDVKM. V was clipped by 7 bases and J by 3 bases, with 9 bases between them. The CDR3 sequence: CASKWQDYGYTF. The DNA for the CDR3 is TGTGCCAGCAAGTGGCAGGACTATGGCTACACCTTC.

The chain joins TRBV10-3 to TRBJ1-2; a weak D match, TRBD1 (6 bases). V gave up 9 bases and J gave up 7 bases, with 21 bases separating them. This CDR3 spans 14 amino acids. Germline CDR1 reads ENHRY; CDR2 reads SYGVKD. The CDR3 DNA reads TGTGCCATGAAACCACAGGGCGCTGTGGGTGGCTACACCTTC. Amino acids: CAMKPQGAVGGYTF.

The rearrangement uses TRBV12-3 or TRBV12-4 and TRBJ1-2; D is undetermined. The V gene lost 8 bases and the J gene lost 0 bases, with 10 bases spanning the gap. The CDR3 is 13 residues long. In DNA, the CDR3 is TGTGCCAGCCTTATCGGAGCTAACTATGGCTACACCTTC. It translates to CASLIGANYGYTF.

This sequence joins TRBV11-2 and TRBJ1-1; D gene ambiguous. V lost 5 bases to trimming and J lost 0 bases, with 7 bases between them. Per the germline V gene, CDR1 is SGHAT and CDR2 is FQNNGV. The CDR3 totals 13 residues. CDR3 nucleotide sequence: TGTGCCAGCAGCCCCCTCCTGAACACTGAAGCTTTCTTT. Amino acids: CASSPLLNTEAFF.

The chain links TRBV28 to TRBJ1-5, with D unresolved. Trimming cost V 7 bases and J 9 bases, with 19 bases left between them. This CDR3 spans 14 amino acids. From germline, CDR1 is MDHEN and CDR2 SYDVKM. CDR3 protein: CASTSLPGSTPQHF. Here the CDR3 DNA reads TGTGCCAGCACTTCCCTGCCGGGGAGTACGCCCCAGCATTTT.

The chain links TRBV3-1 (or the pseudogene TRBV3-2) to TRBJ2-1; 9 bases align to TRBD2. The CDR3 consists of 20 residues. With 5 bases clipped from V and 3 bases from J, the junction kept 20 bases outside the gene matches. From germline, CDR1 is LGHDT and CDR2 YNNKEL (reference sequence). CDR3 region: CASSSGLLREAGGLYNEQFF. DNA of the CDR3: TGTGCCAGCAGCTCTGGACTACTCCGGGAAGCGGGGGGCCTCTACAATGAGCAGTTCTTC.

Written as DNA, the CDR3 is TGTGCCAGCTCACCCGACAGGTCTAAGTATAGCTACACCTTC. Translation: CASSPDRSKYSYTF. The V and J genes are TRBV18 and TRBJ1-2; TRBD1 might be the D (6 bases). The CDR3 is made up of 14 amino acids. CDR1 KGHSH and CDR2 LQKENI come from the germline V gene. V lost 3 bases to trimming and J lost 9 bases, with 17 bases between them.

DNA for the CDR3: TGCAGCGTTGAAAAGGGTTGGGAGACCCAGTACTTC. Translated: CSVEKGWETQYF. The V call is TRBV29-1, the J call TRBJ2-5; D call uncertain. The CDR3 covers 12 residues. Germline V CDR1 and CDR2: SQVTM, ANQGSEA. Trimming removed 2 bases at V and 5 bases at J, with 9 bases between.

The rearrangement uses TRBV19 and TRBJ1-1, with 7 bases aligning to TRBD1. Per the germline V gene, CDR1 is LNHDA and CDR2 is SQIVND (reference sequence). V shed 7 bases and J 5 bases; nucleotides not matched to a gene: 19. The CDR3 is 17 amino acids. CDR3 in amino acids: CASTRGTVVRQRTEAFF. Written as DNA, the CDR3 is TGTGCCAGTACGAGGGGGACAGTAGTAAGGCAGAGGACTGAAGCTTTCTTT.

The genes are TRBV30 and TRBJ1-6; 8 bases are a match to TRBD1. Trimming took 5 bases from V and 7 from J; bases not matched to a gene: 16. This CDR3 contains 17 residues. Germline V gene data show CDR1 as GTSNPN and CDR2 as SVGIG (reference sequence). The CDR3 region has the DNA TGTGCCTGGCGGGACAGGTCAAGAGGGATTACCAATTCACCCCTCCACTTT. Protein sequence: CAWRDRSRGITNSPLHF. Full variable domain (remainder filled in from reference TRBV30 and TRBJ1-6): SQTIHQWPATLVQPVGSPLSLECTVEGTSNPNLYWYRQAAGRGLQLLFYSVGIGQISSEVPQNLSASRPQDRQFILSSKKLLLSDSGFYLCAWRDRSRGITNSPLHFGNGTRLTVT.

Only a few counts were recorded for this clone. This rearrangement joins TRBV3-1 (or the pseudogene TRBV3-2) to TRBJ1-1; 7 bases fit TRBD1. The germline V gene has CDR1 LGHDT and CDR2 YNNKEL (reference sequence). V lost 5 bases to trimming and J lost 1 base; unmatched junction nucleotides: 4. CDR3 length: 14 amino acids. CDR3 region: CASSSGQQNTEAFF. The CDR3 bases are TGTGCCAGCAGCTCGGGACAGCAGAACACTGAAGCTTTCTTT.

The V call is TRBV27, the J call TRBJ1-2; D is uncertain. V shed 5 bases and J shed 6 bases, with 13 bases lying between them. This CDR3 comprises 13 residues. Germline loops: CDR1 MNHEY, CDR2 SMNVEV (reference sequence). The CDR3 DNA is TGTGCCAGCAGTATAAGCAGAGTGAATGGCTACACCTTC. It codes for CASSISRVNGYTF.

The V gene is TRBV6-5, the J gene TRBJ2-2; TRBD2 might be the D (7 bases). Trimming pared 0 bases from V and 5 bases from J, leaving 10 bases between. In germline, CDR1 is MNHEY, CDR2 SVGAGI. The CDR3 runs 15 residues. CDR3 region: CASSYSGGQTGELFF. CDR3 nucleotide sequence: TGTGCCAGCAGTTACTCGGGGGGGCAAACCGGGGAGCTGTTTTTT.

V gene TRBV10-3 combines with J gene TRBJ2-7; 8 bases match TRBD2. Looked up from germline, CDR1 is ENHRY and CDR2 is SYGVKD. V lost 4 bases, J lost 0 bases, and 2 bases stayed unmatched. CDR3 length: 14 residues. CDR3 DNA: TGTGCCATCAGTGCCAGCGGGGGCTCCTACGAGCAGTACTTC. Its protein product is CAISASGGSYEQYF.

In regard to this clone: An end of the junction does not agree with germline; a read error may underlie this. The V gene is TRBV7-7, the J gene TRBJ2-5, with D tentatively TRBD1 (5 bases). CDR3 length: 12 amino acids. Per germline, CDR1 SSHAT and CDR2 FNYEAQ (reference sequence). CDR3 nucleotides: TGTGCTAGCAGCCGAAGGGGAGAGACCCAGTACTTC. Its translation: CASSRRGETQYF.

This sequence joins TRBV10-2 and TRBJ2-7; D uncertain. There are 14 residues in the CDR3. Trimming cost V 6 bases and J 2 bases, with 14 bases left between them. Germline assignment: CDR1 WSHSY and CDR2 SAAADI. CDR3 bases: TGCGCCAGCAGCTCCGGGCCCTTAACCTACGAGCAGTACTTC. Translation gives CASSSGPLTYEQYF.

The V gene is TRBV18, the J gene TRBJ2-7; D is possibly TRBD1 (6 bases). Trimming took 5 bases from V and 2 from J, leaving 13 bases between them. The length of the CDR3 is 14 residues. The germline V gene encodes CDR1 KGHSH and CDR2 LQKENI. The chain's CDR3 is CASSAGVEAYEQYF. CDR3 in DNA: TGTGCCAGCTCAGCAGGGGTTGAGGCCTACGAGCAGTACTTC. The complete variable domain, with remaining parts taken from reference TRBV18 and TRBJ2-7, reads NAGVMQNPRHLVRRRGQEARLRCSPMKGHSHVYWYRQLPEEGLKFMVYLQKENIIDESGMPKERFSAEFPKEGPSILRIQQVVRGDSAAYFCASSAGVEAYEQYFGPGTRLTVT.

The table lists this clone with a few counts. This chain joins TRBV6-5 and TRBJ1-2; unclear D gene. Germline CDR1 is MNHEY and CDR2 is SVGAGI. Trimming stripped 0 bases from V and 2 bases from J, with 7 bases between. The CDR3 has 14 amino acids. In DNA form, the CDR3 reads TGTGCCAGCAGTTACTCGGAGGGAAACTATGGCTACACCTTC. Translating it yields CASSYSEGNYGYTF.

The rearrangement joins TRBV5-6 to TRBJ1-1, with D unresolved. The germline gives CDR1 SGHDT, CDR2 YYEEEE. V shed 0 bases and J shed 0 bases, with 9 bases lying between them. The CDR3 consists of 15 residues. CDR3 amino acids: CASSLGGRMNTEAFF. The CDR3 DNA reads as TGTGCCAGCAGCTTGGGAGGAAGAATGAACACTGAAGCTTTCTTT.